This passage covers 5 T cell receptor beta chains from one sample sequenced in a study of blood T cell repertoires in COVID-19. Here immunoSEQ multiplex PCR was the method, and the copy in TCRdb shows in-frame clones only, minus some. Counted here are around 220,000 clones, roughly 80% occurring once; the ten biggest clones make up roughly 8%. Sequencing input: peripheral blood. Source of these receptors: a woman older than 75 with COVID-19, enrolled during active disease.

The rearrangement uses TRBV7-3 and TRBJ2-7, with 12 bases that match TRBD1. The CDR3 has 14 amino acids. The V gene's germline CDR1 is SGHTA and CDR2 FQGTGA. Unmatched junction bases numbered 5, after V lost 5 bases and J lost 6 bases. The CDR3 region is CASSPGQGAGEQYF. Here the CDR3 DNA reads TGTGCCAGCAGCCCGGGACAGGGGGCGGGCGAGCAGTACTTC.

This clone was seen a single time. The chain has TRBV6-5 and TRBJ1-5; D is ambiguous. The V end lost 2 bases, the J end lost 7 bases, and 15 bases lay between the germline ends. This CDR3 spans 15 amino acids. CDR1 MNHEY and CDR2 SVGAGI come from the germline V gene. CDR3 nucleotide sequence: TGTGCCAGCAGTTACCTCGCGTCAGGCGGGCAGCCCCAGCATTTT. Translating gives CASSYLASGGQPQHF.

A single count supports this clone. V is TRBV7-8 and J is TRBJ1-3; D is undetermined. Germline CDR1 and CDR2: SGHVS and FQNEAQ. Trimming removed 5 bases from V and 0 bases from J, with 8 bases in between. The CDR3 runs 14 residues. The CDR3, as DNA: TGTGCCAGCAGCCCCGCGAGCTCTGGAAACACCATATATTTT. Protein product: CASSPASSGNTIYF. Together with reference TRBV7-8 and TRBJ1-3, the CDR3 gives the full variable domain: GAGVSQSPRYKVAKRGQDVALRCDPISGHVSLFWYQQALGQGPEFLTYFQNEAQLDKSGLPSDRFFAERPEGSVSTLKIQRTQQEDSAVYLCASSPASSGNTIYFGEGSWLTVV.

The chain joins TRBV30 to TRBJ2-3; 9 nucleotides line up with TRBD2. This CDR3 has 14 amino acids. Looked up from germline, CDR1 is GTSNPN and CDR2 is SVGIG (reference sequence). Trimming cost V 5 bases and J 1 base; bases outside gene matches: 4. The CDR3, as DNA: TGTGCCTGGGGTAGGACTAGCGGCACAGATACGCAGTATTTT. This gives the protein CAWGRTSGTDTQYF.

J is TRBJ1-2 and V is TRBV6-1; 11 bases line up with TRBD1. J gave up 8 bases and V 5 bases, and 7 bases lay outside the gene matches. This CDR3 has 14 amino acids. Per germline, CDR1 MNHNS and CDR2 SASEGT. The CDR3, as DNA: TGTGCCAGCAGTTCCCGGACAGGGGGCATCGGCTACACCTTC. It yields the protein CASSSRTGGIGYTF.